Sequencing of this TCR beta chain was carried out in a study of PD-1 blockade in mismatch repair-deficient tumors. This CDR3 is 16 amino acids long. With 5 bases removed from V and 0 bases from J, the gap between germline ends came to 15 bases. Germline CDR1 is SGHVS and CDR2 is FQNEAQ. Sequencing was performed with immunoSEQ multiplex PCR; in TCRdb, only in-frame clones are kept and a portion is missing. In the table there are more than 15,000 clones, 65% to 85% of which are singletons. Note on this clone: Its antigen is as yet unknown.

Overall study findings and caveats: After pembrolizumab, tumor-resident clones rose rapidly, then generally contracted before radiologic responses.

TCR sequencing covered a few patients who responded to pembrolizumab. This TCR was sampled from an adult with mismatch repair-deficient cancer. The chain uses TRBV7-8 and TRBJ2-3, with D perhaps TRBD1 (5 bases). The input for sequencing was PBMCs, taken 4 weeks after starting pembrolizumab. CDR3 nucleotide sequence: TGTGCCAGCAGCGGAAACAGGATAACTAGCACAGATACGCAGTATTTT. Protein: CASSGNRITSTDTQYF.